A selection of T cell receptor beta chains follows, all from one sample in a study of a mutant IDH1 vaccine in newly diagnosed glioma. These receptors are not linked to any known antigen. Repertoires were generated with immunoSEQ multiplex PCR, while TCRdb's copy carries only in-frame clones and drops some. The sample records tens of thousands of clones, roughly 78% being singletons. Sequencing was performed on PBMCs, taken from a glioma patient whose treatment included an IDH1 peptide vaccine. These receptors were collected from a young man with glioma. The conserved cysteine and the conserved F or W are not part of the CDR3 here. The size entry is marked missing in some rows and otherwise reads once, few, many or a size class.

>TRBJ2-7|TRBV7-6|-
ASSLEYPGSYEQY
>TRBJ1-1|TRBV5-4|-
AIFLGDGGTEAF
>TRBJ2-5|TRBV5-1|-
ASSLGVASGETQY
>TRBJ1-1|TRBV30|-
AWTTTGALTEAF
>TRBJ2-7|TRBV7-9|-
ASSLRTETYEQY
>TRBJ2-7|TRBV27|-
ASSLSETVFYEQY
>TRBJ1-1|TRBV12-5|-
ASGPPLGWSTEAF
>TRBJ1-5|TRBV2|-
ASSGQGTQPQH
>TRBJ1-5|TRBV2|-
ASRGTVNQPQH
>TRBJ2-3|TRBV5-1|-
ASSFGQGDDTQY
>TRBJ1-2|TRBV6-6|-
ASTEGTGRTGYT
>TRBJ2-3|TRBV5-5|-
ASSLGSGDTQY
>TRBJ1-1|TRBV18|-
ASSPAGGTGTEAF
>TRBJ2-5|TRBV30|-
AWDVQSRGWETQY
>TRBJ2-1|TRBV5-4|-
ASSLGTSGMGEQF
>TRBJ2-4|TRBV15|-
ATSTGASKNIQY
>TRBJ1-1|TRBV5-4|-
ASSLNTGSANTEAF
>TRBJ2-4|TRBV25-1|-
ASSEWKGSDIQY
>TRBJ2-4|TRBV6-1|-
ASRGEIGNIQY
>TRBJ1-2|TRBV30|-
AWTLTGVGYT
>TRBJ1-1|TRBV10-3|-
AISGAGTGGTEAF
>TRBJ1-3|TRBV14|-
ASSQVRAGNTIY
>TRBJ2-2|TRBV6-1|-
ASILQLKTGELF
>TRBJ2-3|TRBV19|-
ASSTRTGWGTDTQY
>TRBJ2-7|TRBV7-9|-
ASSPHAYEQY
>TRBJ2-1|TRBV2|-
ASSPFLASAAEQF
>TRBJ2-1|TRBV7-2|-
ASSLISNEQF
>TRBJ1-1|TRBV10-3|-
AISEWPGDPNTEAF
>TRBJ2-1|TRBV5-1|-
ASSPGTSSYNEQF
>TRBJ1-1|TRBV5-5|-
ASSLAGLDTEAF
>TRBJ2-7|TRBV29-1|-
SVVGQSYEQY
>TRBJ2-7|TRBV2|-
ASSSSGSSYEQY
>TRBJ2-2|TRBV10-1|-
ASSESSLFTGELF
>TRBJ2-3|TRBV7-9|-
ASSPRRDTQY
>TRBJ2-7|TRBV21-1|once
ASRSNRCLAGATYEQY
>TRBJ1-1|TRBV10-2|-
ASRNRTGGTEAF
>TRBJ2-1|TRBV6-6|once
ASSYSIGDNEQF
>TRBJ2-6|TRBV4-1|once
ASSQVRDGNVLT
>TRBJ2-4|TRBV19|-
ASSRADLAKNIQY
>TRBJ2-1|TRBV6-4|-
ASSDYPGAGAYNEQF